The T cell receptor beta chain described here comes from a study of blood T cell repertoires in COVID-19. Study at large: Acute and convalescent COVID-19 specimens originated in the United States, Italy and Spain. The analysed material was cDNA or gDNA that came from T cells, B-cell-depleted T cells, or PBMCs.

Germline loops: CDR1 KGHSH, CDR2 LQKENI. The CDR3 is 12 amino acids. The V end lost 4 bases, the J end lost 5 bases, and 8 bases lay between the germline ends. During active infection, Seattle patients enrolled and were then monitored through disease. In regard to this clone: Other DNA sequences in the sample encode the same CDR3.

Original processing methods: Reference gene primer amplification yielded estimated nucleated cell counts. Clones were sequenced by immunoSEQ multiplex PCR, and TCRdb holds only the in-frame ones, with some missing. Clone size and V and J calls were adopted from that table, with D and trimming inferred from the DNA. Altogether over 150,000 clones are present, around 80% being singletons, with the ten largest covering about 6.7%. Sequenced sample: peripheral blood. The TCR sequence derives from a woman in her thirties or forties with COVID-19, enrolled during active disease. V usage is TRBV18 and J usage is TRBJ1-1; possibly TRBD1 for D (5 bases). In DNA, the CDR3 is TGTGCCAGCTCACGGGGGGGTACTGAAGCTTTCTTT. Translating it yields CASSRGGTEAFF.